Sequencing of this T cell receptor beta chain was carried out in a study of glioma-infiltrating T cells after dendritic cell vaccination. The V segment lost 4 bases and the J segment 7 bases; nucleotides outside the gene matches: 16. Germline V lookup: CDR1 SGHRS, CDR2 YFSETQ. The CDR3 is made up of 16 amino acids. Measured with immunoSEQ multiplex PCR; TCRdb has only the in-frame clones, and not every one. This sample has approximately 99,000 clones; 80% occur once, and the top ten carry about 5.7%. As to time point: after dendritic cell vaccination, including at tumor progression/relapse. The sequence derives from a human donor with glioblastoma. The V call is TRBV5-1, the J call TRBJ2-7, with 8 bases lining up with TRBD1. Sample: blood, taken after dendritic cell vaccination. Here the CDR3 DNA reads TGCGCCAGCAGCCCCTACCCCTCAGGGGGCGGAGGGGAGCAGTACTTC. It specifies CASSPYPSGGGGEQYF. Full variable domain (outside the CDR3, taken from reference TRBV5-1 and TRBJ2-7): KAGVTQTPRYLIKTRGQQVTLSCSPISGHRSVSWYQQTPGQGLQFLFEYFSETQRNKGNFPGRFSGRQFSNSRSEMNVSTLELGDSALYLCASSPYPSGGGGEQYFGPGTRLTVT.